The clone carrying this TCR beta chain was seen a handful of times. V shed 2 bases and J shed 1 base, with 11 bases lying between them. Germline V gene lookup returns CDR1 DFQATT and CDR2 SNEGSKA (reference sequence). The CDR3 has 14 amino acids. Then a second PCR, running about 6 to 12 cycles, was carried out with a sample-barcoded 5' primer and a J-beta primer mix. TCRdb reanalysed the 5' RACE reads using MiXCR and keeps one entry per CDR3 protein. The table shows 950,000 to 1,200,000 distinct CDR3 sequences, with more than 30% occurring only once. This entry comes from a study of blood T cells in healthy people across ages.

The source of this sequence is a man aged 18 to 29 in good health. Sequencing was done on a sample of blood. The V and J genes are TRBV20-1 and TRBJ1-2; no firm D call. CDR3 nucleotide sequence: TGCAGTGCTAGAAGGCAGGATTTTAACTATGGCTACACCTTC. As protein: CSARRQDFNYGYTF.